One sample yielded the 18 T cell receptor beta chains listed below, sequenced in a study of blood T cell repertoires in COVID-19. Some clones are missing from TCRdb's copy, which holds only in-frame ones; the method was immunoSEQ multiplex PCR. The sample contains approximately 290,000 clones, around 90% of which appear only once. Sequencing input: PBMCs or T cells enriched from blood (not recorded which). These receptors all come from a woman aged 30 to 39 who had recovered from COVID-19.

The chain combines TRBV18 with TRBJ1-4; D gene ambiguous. CDR3 length equals 17 residues. The germline gives CDR1 KGHSH, CDR2 LQKENI. Deletions cut 4 bases from V and 0 bases from J, with 15 bases between. The CDR3 sequence is CASSQILAGSTNEKLFF. The CDR3 coding sequence is TGTGCCAGCTCACAAATCTTAGCGGGTTCAACTAATGAAAAACTGTTTTTT. The full variable domain, rest sourced from reference TRBV18 and TRBJ1-4, is NAGVMQNPRHLVRRRGQEARLRCSPMKGHSHVYWYRQLPEEGLKFMVYLQKENIIDESGMPKERFSAEFPKEGPSILRIQQVVRGDSAAYFCASSQILAGSTNEKLFFGSGTQLSVL.

This clone was recorded once. Other DNA sequences from this sample encode an identical CDR3 as well. The rearrangement links TRBV28 to TRBJ2-3, with 11 bases matching TRBD2. The CDR3 is 14 amino acids. Looked up from germline, CDR1 is MDHEN and CDR2 is SYDVKM. The V segment lost 5 bases and the J segment 3 bases; nucleotides outside the gene matches: 1. DNA for the CDR3: TGTGCCAGCAGTACTAGCGGGAGTACAGATACGCAGTATTTT. Amino acids: CASSTSGSTDTQYF.

The gene calls are TRBV27 and TRBJ2-3; perhaps TRBD2 as D (6 bases). CDR3 length: 16 amino acids. Deletions cut 3 bases from V and 6 bases from J, with 19 bases between. The germline V gene encodes CDR1 MNHEY and CDR2 SMNVEV (reference sequence). The CDR3 DNA reads as TGTGCCAGCAGTTTTCAGCGGGTCAGGTTGGCGGATACGCAGTATTTT. Residues: CASSFQRVRLADTQYF.

Only a few counts were recorded for this clone. The genes are TRBV30 and TRBJ2-1; unclear D gene. V was clipped by 0 bases and J by 3 bases, with 9 bases between them. The CDR3 contains 14 residues. Germline-derived CDR1 and CDR2 are GTSNPN and SVGIG (reference sequence). The CDR3 coding sequence is TGTGCCTGGAGTGTCACCCAGGACTACAATGAGCAGTTCTTC. Protein sequence: CAWSVTQDYNEQFF.

J is TRBJ2-7 and V is TRBV7-9, with 8 bases that match TRBD2. The CDR3 consists of 15 residues. The J segment lost 0 bases and the V segment lost 5 bases, leaving 6 bases of the junction unmatched. Per the germline V gene, CDR1 is SEHNR and CDR2 is FQNEAQ (reference sequence). CDR3 nucleotides: TGTGCCAGCAGCCCCTTAGCGGGAAACTCCTACGAGCAGTACTTC. Its protein is CASSPLAGNSYEQYF.

The V gene is TRBV12-3 or TRBV12-4, the J gene TRBJ2-3; no clear D. Deletions cut 6 bases from V and 2 bases from J, with 6 bases between. This CDR3 has 12 residues. CDR3 in amino acids: CASRRATDTQYF. The CDR3 coding sequence is TGTGCCAGCAGGAGAGCCACAGATACGCAGTATTTT.

This clone is a singleton in its sample. The chain couples TRBV2 to TRBJ2-7, with a weak D call TRBD2 (5 bases). The CDR3 sequence is 15 residues long. V shed 1 base and J shed 2 bases, with 12 bases lying between them. The germline gives CDR1 SNHLY, CDR2 FYNNEI. The CDR3, as DNA: TGTGCCAGCAGTGAAGAGCGAGGGTTGCCCTACGAGCAGTACTTC. This translates into CASSEERGLPYEQYF. Combining the CDR3 with reference TRBV2 and TRBJ2-7 gives the whole variable domain EPEVTQTPSHQVTQMGQEVILRCVPISNHLYFYWYRQILGQKVEFLVSFYNNEISEKSEIFDDQFSVERPDGSNFTLKIRSTKLEDSAMYFCASSEERGLPYEQYFGPGTRLTVT.

The table lists this clone with a few counts. The rearrangement uses TRBV4-3 and TRBJ1-2, with 9 bases that match TRBD1. Losses at the gene ends were 2 bases for V and 1 base for J; bases not matched to a gene: 5. The CDR3 is 16 amino acids. CDR1 is LGHNA, CDR2 YSLEER, per germline. The CDR3 DNA is TGCGCCAGCAGCCAATTGGGGACAGGGCTTAACTATGGCTACACCTTC. The encoded protein is CASSQLGTGLNYGYTF.

This chain uses TRBV6-5 with TRBJ2-2, with D possibly TRBD2 on 7 matching bases. The CDR3 loop spans 15 amino acids. Trimming took off 7 bases at V and 4 bases at J, with 16 bases between the two ends. Per the germline V gene, CDR1 is MNHEY and CDR2 is SVGAGI. The CDR3 here is CASTPWGGGTGELFF. The CDR3 DNA is TGTGCCAGCACTCCTTGGGGGGGCGGCACCGGGGAGCTGTTTTTT.

J is TRBJ2-7 and V is TRBV19; TRBD1 agrees at 7 bases. Germline V CDR1 and CDR2: LNHDA, SQIVND (reference sequence). Losses at the gene ends were 6 bases for V and 2 bases for J; bases not matched to a gene: 7. This CDR3 is 14 amino acids long. CDR3 protein: CASSNLGTAYEQYF. In DNA form, the CDR3 reads TGTGCCAGTAGCAACCTCGGGACAGCCTACGAGCAGTACTTC.

The CDR3 sequence: CASSPPTGMGTEAFF. For the CDR3, the DNA is TGTGCCAGCAGTCCACCCACAGGGATGGGCACTGAAGCTTTCTTT. The rearrangement uses TRBV28 and TRBJ1-1, with D possibly TRBD1 on 6 matching bases. CDR1 MDHEN and CDR2 SYDVKM come from the germline V gene. Trimming took off 5 bases at V and 4 bases at J, with 17 bases between the two ends. The CDR3 runs to 15 residues.

This chain connects TRBV24-1 to TRBJ1-5, with D hard to call. The CDR3 is 17 residues long. The ends were cut back, 2 bases at V and 0 bases at J, with 13 bases in the middle. CDR1 and CDR2 (germline): KGHDR, SFDVKD. CDR3 DNA: TGTGCCACCAGTGATTCGGCGGCAGCATATAGCAATCAGCCCCAGCATTTT. Amino acids: CATSDSAAAYSNQPQHF.

V usage is TRBV7-2 and J usage is TRBJ1-2; D is possibly TRBD1 (6 bases). Deletions cut 0 bases from V and 6 bases from J, with 17 bases between. Germline CDR1 and CDR2: SGHTA and FQGNSA. This CDR3 contains 16 residues. CDR3 sequence: CASSLAYPGGADGYTF. In nucleotides, the CDR3 is TGTGCCAGCAGCTTAGCGTACCCGGGGGGGGCTGATGGCTACACCTTC. Full variable domain (rest looked up from reference TRBV7-2 and TRBJ1-2): GAGVSQSPSNKVTEKGKDVELRCDPISGHTALYWYRQSLGQGLEFLIYFQGNSAPDKSGLPSDRFSAERTGGSVSTLTIQRTQQEDSAVYLCASSLAYPGGADGYTFGSGTRLTVV.

The chain uses TRBV6-6 and TRBJ1-2, with TRBD1 identical over 8 bases. CDR3 length: 15 residues. Germline loops: CDR1 MNHNY, CDR2 SVGAGI (reference sequence). V lost 4 bases to trimming and J lost 6 bases; unmatched junction nucleotides: 10. The CDR3 here is CASSLQPDRENGYTF. CDR3 sequence (DNA): TGTGCCAGCAGTTTACAGCCGGACAGGGAGAATGGCTACACCTTC.

The V and J genes are TRBV27 and TRBJ1-2; a weak D match, TRBD1 (5 bases). Germline CDR1 is MNHEY and CDR2 is SMNVEV (reference sequence). CDR3 length equals 14 residues. Trimming removed 0 bases from V and 7 bases from J, with 12 bases in between. CDR3 sequence: CASSLSGQKGGYTF. For the CDR3, the DNA is TGTGCCAGCAGTTTATCTGGACAAAAGGGTGGCTACACCTTC.

This chain uses TRBV28 with TRBJ1-5; 8 nucleotides line up with TRBD1. Germline V gives CDR1 MDHEN, CDR2 SYDVKM. V was pared by 8 bases and J by 6 bases, with 9 bases of the junction left unmatched. CDR3 length: 14 amino acids. The CDR3 spells CASVGQGLVQPQHF. In DNA form, the CDR3 reads TGTGCCAGCGTAGGACAGGGCCTTGTTCAGCCCCAGCATTTT.

J is TRBJ1-1 and V is TRBV18; D is unresolved. Germline CDR1 and CDR2: KGHSH and LQKENI. The CDR3 has 14 residues. V dropped 6 bases and J dropped 5 bases, with 16 bases sitting between them. The CDR3 DNA sequence: TGTGCCAGCTCCCTGAAACAAGAAAGTACTGAAGCTTTCTTT. This codes for CASSLKQESTEAFF.

The gene calls are TRBV6-5 and TRBJ1-1; D is unclear. The germline V gene has CDR1 MNHEY and CDR2 SVGAGI. The CDR3 spans 13 residues. V lost 5 bases to trimming and J lost 4 bases, with 11 bases between them. Here the CDR3 reads CASSPTVTTEAFF. CDR3 bases: TGTGCCAGCAGTCCCACAGTAACCACTGAAGCTTTCTTT.